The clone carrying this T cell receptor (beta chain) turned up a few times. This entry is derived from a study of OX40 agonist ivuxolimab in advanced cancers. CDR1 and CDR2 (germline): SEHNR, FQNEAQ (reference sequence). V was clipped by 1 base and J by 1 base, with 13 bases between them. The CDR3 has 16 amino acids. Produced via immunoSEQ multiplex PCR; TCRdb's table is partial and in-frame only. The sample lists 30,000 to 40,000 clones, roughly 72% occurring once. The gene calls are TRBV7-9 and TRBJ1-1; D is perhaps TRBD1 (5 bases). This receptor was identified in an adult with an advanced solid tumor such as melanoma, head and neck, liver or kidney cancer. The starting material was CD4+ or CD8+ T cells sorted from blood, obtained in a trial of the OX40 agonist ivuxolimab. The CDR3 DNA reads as TGTGCCAGCAGCTTAGAATACAGGTTGAGGAACACTGAAGCTTTCTTT. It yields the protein CASSLEYRLRNTEAFF.